Listed here are 3 T cell receptor beta chains from one sample, sequenced in a study of response to subunit inactivated influenza vaccine. TCRdb re-analysed the RT-PCR reads in MiXCR, keeping a single row per CDR3 protein. The table has 860,000 or so distinct CDR3 sequences, over 20% seen once. Specimen: PBMCs from blood, collected about 5 days after vaccination. These receptors all stem from a man aged 50 or older who received an inactivated influenza vaccine.

This clonotype was detected only once. The CDR3 here is CASSREWPFQETQYF. CDR3 in DNA: TGTGCCAGCAGCCGCGAATGGCCTTTTCAAGAGACCCAGTACTTC. The genes are TRBV5-6 and TRBJ2-5; D gene ambiguous. The CDR3 is made up of 15 amino acids. V was trimmed by 4 bases and J by 2 bases, leaving 15 bases between them. Germline values: CDR1 SGHDT, CDR2 YYEEEE.

The chain recombines TRBV6-1 with TRBJ2-2; possibly TRBD1 for D (7 bases). V lost 8 bases, J lost 4 bases, and 11 bases lay in between. This CDR3 contains 13 residues. Germline V lookup: CDR1 MNHNS, CDR2 SASEGT. The CDR3 is CASLEGATGELFF. The CDR3 nucleotides are TGTGCCAGCCTGGAGGGGGCCACCGGGGAGCTGTTTTTT.

This clonotype came up a few times. The gene calls are TRBV20-1 and TRBJ1-1; no firm D call. Germline CDR1 DFQATT, CDR2 SNEGSKA (reference sequence). This CDR3 spans 13 amino acids. V gave up 0 bases and J gave up 4 bases, with 9 bases separating them. The CDR3 reads CSARDATSTEAFF. The CDR3 region has the DNA TGCAGTGCTAGAGATGCGACAAGCACTGAAGCTTTCTTT.